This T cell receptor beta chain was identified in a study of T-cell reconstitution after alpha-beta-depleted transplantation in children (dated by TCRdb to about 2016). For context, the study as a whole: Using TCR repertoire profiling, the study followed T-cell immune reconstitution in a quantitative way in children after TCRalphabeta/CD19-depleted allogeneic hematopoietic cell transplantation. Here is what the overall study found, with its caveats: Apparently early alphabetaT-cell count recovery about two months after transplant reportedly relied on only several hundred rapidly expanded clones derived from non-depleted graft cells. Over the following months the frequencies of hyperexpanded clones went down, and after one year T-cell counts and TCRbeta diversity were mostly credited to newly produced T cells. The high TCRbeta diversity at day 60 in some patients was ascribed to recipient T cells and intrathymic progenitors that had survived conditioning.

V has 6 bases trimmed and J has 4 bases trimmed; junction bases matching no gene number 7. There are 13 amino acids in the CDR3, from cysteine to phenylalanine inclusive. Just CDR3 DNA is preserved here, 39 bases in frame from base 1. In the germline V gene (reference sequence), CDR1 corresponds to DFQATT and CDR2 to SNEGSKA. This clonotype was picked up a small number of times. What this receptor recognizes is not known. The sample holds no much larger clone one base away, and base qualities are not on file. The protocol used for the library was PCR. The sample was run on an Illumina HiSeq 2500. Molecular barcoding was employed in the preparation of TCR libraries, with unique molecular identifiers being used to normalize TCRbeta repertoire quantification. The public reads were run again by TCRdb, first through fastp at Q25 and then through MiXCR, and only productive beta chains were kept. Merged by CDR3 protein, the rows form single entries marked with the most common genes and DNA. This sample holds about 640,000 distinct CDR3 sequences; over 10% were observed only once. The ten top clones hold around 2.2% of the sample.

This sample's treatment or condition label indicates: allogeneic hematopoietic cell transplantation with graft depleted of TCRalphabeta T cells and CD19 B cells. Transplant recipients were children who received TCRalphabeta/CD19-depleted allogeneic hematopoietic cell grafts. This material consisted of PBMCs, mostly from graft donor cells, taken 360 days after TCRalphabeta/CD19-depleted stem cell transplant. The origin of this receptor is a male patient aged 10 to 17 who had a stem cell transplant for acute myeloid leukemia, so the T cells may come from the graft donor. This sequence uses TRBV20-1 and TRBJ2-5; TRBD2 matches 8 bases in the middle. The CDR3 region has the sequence CSADRLAGETQYF. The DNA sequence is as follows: TGCAGTGCCGATCGCCTAGCGGGAGAGACCCAGTACTTC.